These 26 T cell receptor beta chains originate from one sample sequenced in a study of cytotoxic CD8 clonotypes in ibrutinib-treated CLL. Measured with immunoSEQ multiplex PCR; TCRdb has only the in-frame clones, and not every one. Among around 310,000 clones listed, around four fifths were seen once. The sequenced sample was PBMCs, obtained before ibrutinib treatment. These receptor sequences come from a human donor with chronic lymphocytic leukemia.

V and J are TRBV12-5 and TRBJ2-7, with D unclear. The length of the CDR3 is 13 residues. Trimming left V 5 bases short and J 1 base short, with 9 bases between. Germline CDR1 LGHNT, CDR2 FRNRAP. CDR3 DNA: TGTGCTAGTGGTATCGGTGGGTCCTACGAGCAGTACTTC. This gives the protein CASGIGGSYEQYF.

V gene TRBV19 combines with J gene TRBJ1-1; 8 positions match TRBD1. The CDR3 sequence is 13 residues long. V was clipped by 4 bases and J by 7 bases; unmatched bases: 5. Per germline, CDR1 LNHDA and CDR2 SQIVND (reference sequence). The CDR3 is CASSTRTGFEAFF. CDR3 in DNA: TGTGCCAGTAGTACCCGGACAGGGTTTGAAGCTTTCTTT.

The chain uses TRBV27 and TRBJ2-2; D gene ambiguous. Germline loops: CDR1 MNHEY, CDR2 SMNVEV (reference sequence). Trimming shortened V by 0 bases and J by 6 bases, and 11 bases separated the two germline ends. This CDR3 is 15 amino acids long. CDR3 nucleotides: TGTGCCAGCAGTTTATCCCTGGGGTTCGCCGGGGAGCTGTTTTTT. Protein sequence: CASSLSLGFAGELFF.

This rearrangement joins TRBV5-4 to TRBJ2-7; D gene unclear. This CDR3 spans 13 amino acids. V shed 2 bases and J shed 1 base, with 7 bases lying between them. CDR1 SGHNT and CDR2 YYREEE come from the germline V gene (reference sequence). CDR3 amino acids: CASSFGSSYEQYF. The CDR3 bases are TGTGCCAGCAGCTTCGGGTCTTCCTACGAGCAGTACTTC.

The rearrangement links TRBV10-3 to TRBJ2-2, with D tentatively TRBD2 (5 bases). There are 14 residues in the CDR3. The germline V gene has CDR1 ENHRY and CDR2 SYGVKD. Trimming removed 6 bases at V and 5 bases at J, with 13 bases between. The CDR3 bases are TGTGCCATCAGCCAGGTGGGGAGTACCGGGGAGCTGTTTTTT. Encoded protein: CAISQVGSTGELFF.

This chain uses TRBV4-3 with TRBJ2-1, with 11 bases fitting TRBD2. This CDR3 region has 18 residues. In germline, CDR1 is LGHNA, CDR2 YSLEER. The junction had 7 bases not matched to a gene; V was cut back by 3 bases and J by 0 bases. The CDR3 bases are TGCGCCAGCAGCCATTACGACGGACTAGCGGGCTCCTACAATGAGCAGTTCTTC. Protein product: CASSHYDGLAGSYNEQFF.

The chain links TRBV10-3 to TRBJ2-7, with 8 bases that match TRBD1. This CDR3 is built from 15 residues. Germline trimming cut 4 bases from V and 3 bases from J; bases unmatched to any gene: 8. The germline V gene encodes CDR1 ENHRY and CDR2 SYGVKD. The CDR3 nucleotides are TGTGCCATCAGTGGTACCGGGACAGGCGGCTACGAGCAGTACTTC. It specifies CAISGTGTGGYEQYF.

This chain connects TRBV27 to TRBJ2-3; 14 nucleotides align to TRBD2. Germline CDR1 MNHEY, CDR2 SMNVEV (reference sequence). V lost 7 bases and J lost 4; bases outside the gene matches: 16. The CDR3 contains 19 residues. The CDR3 nucleotides are TGTGCCAGCATGGAACGACTAGCGGGAGGGCCTCGAGGCGCAGATACGCAGTATTTT. It yields the protein CASMERLAGGPRGADTQYF.

This clone was picked up a small number of times. The chain carries TRBV7-9 and TRBJ2-7; tentatively, D is TRBD1 or TRBD2 (5 bases each). Germline CDR1 is SEHNR and CDR2 is FQNEAQ (reference sequence). This CDR3 contains 13 residues. With 0 bases removed from V and 2 bases from J, the gap between germline ends came to 5 bases. The chain's CDR3 is CASSLAGAYEQYF. Here the CDR3 DNA reads TGTGCCAGCAGCTTAGCGGGGGCCTACGAGCAGTACTTC. The full variable domain, completed using reference TRBV7-9 and TRBJ2-7, is DTGVSQNPRHKITKRGQNVTFRCDPISEHNRLYWYRQTLGQGPEFLTYFQNEAQLEKSRLLSDRFSAERPKGSFSTLEIQRTEQGDSAMYLCASSLAGAYEQYFGPGTRLTVT.

The chain carries TRBV11-2 and TRBJ2-1; no clear D. Trimming shortened V by 0 bases and J by 0 bases, and 15 bases separated the two germline ends. Germline loops: CDR1 SGHAT, CDR2 FQNNGV. The CDR3 has 18 amino acids. The CDR3 loop reads CASSLDIRDFSSYNEQFF. CDR3 bases: TGTGCCAGCAGCTTAGATATTCGCGACTTCAGCTCCTACAATGAGCAGTTCTTC.

The V call is TRBV6-6, the J call TRBJ1-1, with unresolved D. The CDR3 sequence is 13 residues long. The germline V gene has CDR1 MNHNY and CDR2 SVGAGI (reference sequence). V was cut by 7 bases and J by 1 base, with 10 bases left in between. The CDR3 loop reads CASTSTENTEAFF. CDR3 coding DNA: TGTGCCAGCACCTCAACAGAGAACACTGAAGCTTTCTTT.

The chain is built from TRBV27 and TRBJ2-1; D possibly uses TRBD1 or TRBD2 (6 bases each). CDR1 is MNHEY, CDR2 SMNVEV, per germline (reference sequence). The CDR3 spans 15 residues. V lost 3 bases and J 6 bases, leaving 15 bases between the germline ends. CDR3 sequence: CASSLSYGGLNEQFF. CDR3 sequence (DNA): TGTGCCAGCAGTTTGAGTTACGGGGGCCTCAATGAGCAGTTCTTC.

V is TRBV5-1 and J is TRBJ2-7; D gene uncertain. Germline V CDR1 and CDR2: SGHRS, YFSETQ. This CDR3 is built from 12 residues. V shed 4 bases and J shed 2 bases, with 7 bases lying between them. The CDR3: CASSTGPYEQYF. CDR3 DNA: TGCGCCAGCAGCACTGGCCCCTACGAGCAGTACTTC.

This clone was detected only a few times. This sequence joins TRBV15 and TRBJ2-7, with 7 bases fitting TRBD1. V lost 6 bases and J lost 5; bases outside the gene matches: 13. CDR3 length: 15 amino acids. The germline gives CDR1 LNHNV, CDR2 YYDKDF (reference sequence). The CDR3 spells CATRHRGYVSDEQYF. CDR3 nucleotides: TGTGCCACCAGACACAGGGGCTACGTGTCCGACGAGCAGTACTTC. The entire variable domain, with the rest obtained from reference TRBV15 and TRBJ2-7, is as follows: DAMVIQNPRYQVTQFGKPVTLSCSQTLNHNVMYWYQQKSSQAPKLLFHYYDKDFNNEADTPDNFQSRRPNTSFCFLDIRSPGLGDTAMYLCATRHRGYVSDEQYFGPGTRLTVT.

CDR3 region: CASSIGTSGNTDTQYF. The CDR3, as DNA: TGTGCCAGTAGTATCGGGACTAGCGGGAACACAGATACGCAGTATTTT. The V and J genes are TRBV19 and TRBJ2-3; 13 bases line up with TRBD2. The CDR3 totals 16 residues. Per the germline V gene, CDR1 is LNHDA and CDR2 is SQIVND (reference sequence). V shed 3 bases and J 2 bases; nucleotides not matched to a gene: 2.

The chain has TRBV5-5 and TRBJ1-2; D perhaps matches TRBD1 (5 bases). The V gene's germline CDR1 is SGHKS and CDR2 YYEKEE (reference sequence). The V end lost 4 bases, the J end lost 3 bases, and 28 bases lay between the germline ends. CDR3 length: 19 amino acids. In nucleotides, the CDR3 is TGTGCCAGCAGCAGGGATCGGGGGAAGCCGTTTATTCGTGACTATGGCTACACCTTC. It encodes CASSRDRGKPFIRDYGYTF.

The chain joins TRBV6-1 to TRBJ2-5; D perhaps matches TRBD2 (6 bases). This CDR3 spans 14 amino acids. Between the trimmed V and J ends, which lost 1 base and 5 bases, there was a span of 11 bases. Per germline, CDR1 MNHNS and CDR2 SASEGT. CDR3 sequence (DNA): TGTGCCAGCAGTGAAGGGGGACTGGGGGAGACCCAGTACTTC. Its protein product is CASSEGGLGETQYF.

The chain uses TRBV6-1 and TRBJ1-3; D is ambiguous. This CDR3 has 16 residues. With 1 base removed from V and 0 bases from J, the gap between germline ends came to 10 bases. Germline V lookup: CDR1 MNHNS, CDR2 SASEGT. CDR3 bases: TGTGCCAGCAGTGAAGTTGGGGATGCCTCTGGAAACACCATATATTTT. It is translated as CASSEVGDASGNTIYF.

The chain combines TRBV5-1 with TRBJ2-2, with 8 bases that match TRBD1. V shed 5 bases, J shed 0 bases, and the junction held 6 bases outside the gene matches. The germline V gene encodes CDR1 SGHRS and CDR2 YFSETQ. The CDR3 consists of 16 residues. The CDR3 is CASRKPGQANTGELFF. Here the CDR3 DNA reads TGCGCCAGCAGAAAGCCGGGACAGGCGAACACCGGGGAGCTGTTTTTT.

The chain combines TRBV6-5 with TRBJ2-3, with TRBD2 matching 7 bases. The V gene's germline CDR1 is MNHEY and CDR2 SVGAGI. The CDR3 has 16 amino acids. The V segment lost 0 bases and the J segment 3 bases; nucleotides outside the gene matches: 6. CDR3 coding DNA: TGTGCCAGCAGTTACTCGGGAGGGCGGGAGACAGATACGCAGTATTTT. Translation gives CASSYSGGRETDTQYF.

The chain combines TRBV25-1 with TRBJ1-2, with TRBD1 as a possible D gene (5 bases). The CDR3 consists of 14 residues. CDR1 and CDR2 from the germline V gene are MGHDK and SYGVNS. V gave up 1 base and J gave up 7 bases, with 13 bases separating them. The CDR3 DNA sequence: TGTGCCAGCAGTGAATGGGGCAGGGAGGCTGGCTACACCTTC. It yields the protein CASSEWGREAGYTF.

This chain connects TRBV30 to TRBJ1-5; weak D call: TRBD1 (5 bases). This CDR3 has 13 residues. The ends were cut back, 3 bases at V and 4 bases at J, with 10 bases in the middle. The germline CDR1 and CDR2 sequences are GTSNPN and SVGIG (reference sequence). The CDR3 loop is CAWRDTENQPQHF. CDR3 coding DNA: TGTGCCTGGAGGGACACGGAGAATCAGCCCCAGCATTTT.

The CDR3 DNA is TGTGCCAGCAGCCAGACAGGGTTGCCTGAAGCTTTCTTT. This codes for CASSQTGLPEAFF. The genes are TRBV5-4 and TRBJ1-1; TRBD1 agrees at 7 bases. Germline-derived CDR1 and CDR2 are SGHNT and YYREEE (reference sequence). V trimming: 4 bases; J trimming: 6 bases; junction bases outside the gene matches: 6. CDR3 length equals 13 residues.

V gene TRBV13 combines with J gene TRBJ2-7; 11 bases agree with TRBD2. CDR1 is PRHDT, CDR2 FYEKMQ, per germline (reference sequence). The CDR3 has 16 amino acids. The junction had 7 bases not matched to a gene; V was cut back by 4 bases and J by 2 bases. CDR3 residues: CASSYRPGLAAYEQYF. In DNA form, the CDR3 reads TGTGCCAGCAGCTACCGCCCGGGACTAGCGGCCTACGAGCAGTACTTC.

This chain uses TRBV2 with TRBJ1-1; a possible D gene is TRBD1 (5 bases). The length of the CDR3 is 16 residues. Trimming shortened V by 10 bases and J by 1 base, and 22 bases separated the two germline ends. The germline V gene has CDR1 SNHLY and CDR2 FYNNEI. The CDR3 nucleotides are TGTGCCAACAGGCCGGCAGGCGGCGGTGGGAACACTGAAGCTTTCTTT. Translating gives CANRPAGGGGNTEAFF.

The chain is built from TRBV4-3 and TRBJ2-5; TRBD2 is a possible D gene (6 bases). The CDR3 runs 15 residues. V lost 0 bases to trimming and J lost 3 bases, with 11 bases between them. Germline V lookup: CDR1 LGHNA, CDR2 YSLEER. CDR3 in amino acids: CASSQDLAAEETQYF. The CDR3, as DNA: TGCGCCAGCAGCCAAGATTTAGCGGCCGAAGAGACCCAGTACTTC.